The 20 T cell receptor beta chains below were found in one sample sequenced in a study of T cells in Graves' hyperthyroidism and ophthalmopathy. Authors of the study amplified TCR beta CDR3 regions from RNA transcripts. The TCR CDR3 first-round RT-PCR relied on the HTBI primer set. A single record per CDR3 protein comes from TCRdb applying MiXCR to the multiplex PCR reads. The data contain a few hundred thousand distinct CDR3 sequences, about a sixth of them seen just once; the ten biggest clones take up around 7.3%. The specimen was blood. These receptor sequences come from a woman under 40 with Graves' hyperthyroidism.

This clonotype was seen only a few times. The chain couples TRBV5-4 to TRBJ2-2; 10 bases align to TRBD2. The ends lost 4 bases at V and 3 bases at J; junction bases unmatched: 6. The CDR3 contains 16 residues. Looked up from germline, CDR1 is SGHNT and CDR2 is YYREEE (reference sequence). The CDR3 loop is CASSMTSGYYTGELFF. The CDR3 nucleotides are TGTGCCAGCAGCATGACTAGCGGGTACTACACCGGGGAGCTGTTTTTT.

The J gene is TRBJ2-7, the V gene TRBV27, with unresolved D. CDR3 length: 11 amino acids. Germline assignment: CDR1 MNHEY and CDR2 SMNVEV (reference sequence). V was clipped by 3 bases and J by 5 bases, with 5 bases between them. The CDR3, as DNA: TGTGCCAGCAGTTTCCTAGACGAGCAGTACTTC. Encoded protein: CASSFLDEQYF.

There are a few counts of this clonotype. The J gene is TRBJ1-1, the V gene TRBV25-1; D gene unclear. The V end lost 6 bases, the J end lost 5 bases, and 13 bases lay between the germline ends. CDR1 and CDR2 (germline): MGHDK, SYGVNS. The CDR3 is 13 residues long. CDR3 region: CASRQTSGTEAFF. For the CDR3, the DNA is TGTGCCAGCAGACAGACGTCGGGAACTGAAGCTTTCTTT.

This clonotype was picked up many times. The chain uses TRBV20-1 and TRBJ2-2, with TRBD2 matching 8 bases. J lost 1 base, V lost 3 bases, and 7 bases had no gene match. The CDR3 consists of 16 residues. Germline loops: CDR1 DFQATT, CDR2 SNEGSKA (reference sequence). CDR3 DNA: TGCAGTGCTAGCGGGAGGGTCGCATTGAACACCGGGGAGCTGTTTTTT. As protein: CSASGRVALNTGELFF.

A remark on this clonotype: This may arise from a read error, as a much more abundant clone is one base away. V is TRBV30 and J is TRBJ1-1; no reliable D call. CDR3 length equals 12 residues. With 0 bases removed from V and 5 bases from J, the gap between germline ends came to 7 bases. Germline CDR1 reads GTSNPN; CDR2 reads SVGIG (reference sequence). The CDR3 loop is CAWSVRGTEAFF. The CDR3 DNA sequence: TGTGCCTGGAGTGTACGAGGGACTGAAGCTTTCTTT.

The J gene is TRBJ2-7, the V gene TRBV6-1, with a weak D call TRBD2 (6 bases). This CDR3 comprises 14 residues. The germline gives CDR1 MNHNS, CDR2 SASEGT. Trimming cost V 5 bases and J 2 bases, with 13 bases left between them. CDR3 region: CASSFPGLTYEQYF. CDR3 bases: TGTGCCAGCAGTTTCCCGGGACTGACCTACGAGCAGTACTTC.

The chain employs TRBV30 and TRBJ2-1; TRBD2 aligns across 10 bases. The length of the CDR3 is 14 residues. CDR1 is GTSNPN and CDR2 is SVGIG in the germline V gene (reference sequence). V trimming: 8 bases; J trimming: 9 bases; junction bases outside the gene matches: 13. In DNA form, the CDR3 reads TGTGCCCGGGGACTAGCGAGTCCGGCGAGTGAGCAGTTCTTC. Amino acid sequence: CARGLASPASEQFF.

The rearrangement uses TRBV9 and TRBJ2-3; 10 nucleotides align to TRBD2. Germline V lookup: CDR1 SGDLS, CDR2 YYNGEE. Trimming took 2 bases from V and 4 from J; bases not matched to a gene: 7. CDR3 length equals 16 residues. This chain's CDR3 is CASSVRGSGRPDTQYF. The CDR3, as DNA: TGTGCCAGCAGCGTGCGAGGTAGCGGGAGGCCAGATACGCAGTATTTT. Together with reference TRBV9 and TRBJ2-3, the CDR3 gives the full variable domain: DSGVTQTPKHLITATGQRVTLRCSPRSGDLSVYWYQQSLDQGLQFLIQYYNGEERAKGNILERFSAQQFPDLHSELNLSSLELGDSALYFCASSVRGSGRPDTQYFGPGTRLTVL.

In its sample, this clonotype was seen a few times. J is TRBJ2-1 and V is TRBV13; tentatively, D is TRBD1 (6 bases). Germline CDR1 reads PRHDT; CDR2 reads FYEKMQ (reference sequence). The CDR3 spans 15 residues. Trimming removed 6 bases from V and 2 bases from J, with 14 bases in between. CDR3 region: CASSPGTTPYNEQFF. The CDR3 DNA follows: TGTGCCAGCAGTCCCGGGACAACCCCCTACAATGAGCAGTTCTTC.

The table lists this clonotype with many counts. The chain uses TRBV30 and TRBJ1-1; D unresolved. The CDR3 consists of 14 residues. Trimming left V 1 base short and J 3 bases short, with 12 bases between. From germline, CDR1 is GTSNPN and CDR2 SVGIG (reference sequence). Here the CDR3 reads CAWSAHTVDTEAFF. The DNA of the CDR3 is TGTGCCTGGAGTGCCCACACCGTCGACACTGAAGCTTTCTTT.

Only a few counts were recorded for this clonotype. The chain uses TRBV13 and TRBJ2-1; TRBD2 is a possible D gene (5 bases). Per the germline V gene, CDR1 is PRHDT and CDR2 is FYEKMQ (reference sequence). This CDR3 spans 15 amino acids. Trimming removed 1 base from V and 8 bases from J, with 15 bases in between. As DNA, the CDR3 is TGTGCCAGCAGCTTAGATCTCGGGGTGATGGATGAGCAGTTCTTC. This encodes CASSLDLGVMDEQFF.

Concerning this clonotype itself: Germline is not matched at one junction end, which may reflect a read error. The rearrangement joins TRBV7-3 to TRBJ2-1, with 7 bases fitting TRBD2. CDR3 length: 15 amino acids. Germline values: CDR1 SGHTA, CDR2 FQGTGA. Here the CDR3 reads CASSITSALYNEQFF. Written as DNA, the CDR3 is TGTGCCAGCAGCATAACTAGCGCCCTATACAATGAGCAGTTCTTC.

The table lists this clonotype with many counts. The chain employs TRBV5-1 and TRBJ2-1; 10 positions agree with TRBD1. The CDR3 consists of 15 residues. Germline CDR1 and CDR2: SGHRS and YFSETQ. The junction had 5 bases not matched to a gene; V was cut back by 5 bases and J by 3 bases. The CDR3 nucleotides are TGCGCCAGCAGGCAGGGACAGGGGTTCTACAATGAGCAGTTCTTC. It encodes CASRQGQGFYNEQFF. The whole variable domain, filled in from reference TRBV5-1 and TRBJ2-1, reads KAGVTQTPRYLIKTRGQQVTLSCSPISGHRSVSWYQQTPGQGLQFLFEYFSETQRNKGNFPGRFSGRQFSNSRSEMNVSTLELGDSALYLCASRQGQGFYNEQFFGPGTRLTVL.

This clonotype showed up many times. This chain joins TRBV3-1 and TRBJ2-7; D gene uncertain. Per germline, CDR1 LGHDT and CDR2 YNNKEL (reference sequence). The V gene lost 1 base and the J gene lost 5 bases, with 6 bases spanning the gap. This CDR3 is 12 amino acids long. The CDR3 DNA is TGTGCCAGCAGCCAAGTAGTACACGAGCAGTACTTC. It is translated as CASSQVVHEQYF.

This chain connects TRBV9 to TRBJ2-7; D is unresolved. The germline V and J ends were trimmed by 4 bases and 2 bases, with 13 bases remaining between them. CDR3 length: 14 amino acids. Per the germline V gene, CDR1 is SGDLS and CDR2 is YYNGEE. The CDR3 protein is CASSPQPDAYEQYF. Written as DNA, the CDR3 is TGTGCCAGCAGCCCCCAACCTGATGCCTACGAGCAGTACTTC. The variable domain in full, with the rest retrieved from reference TRBV9 and TRBJ2-7, is DSGVTQTPKHLITATGQRVTLRCSPRSGDLSVYWYQQSLDQGLQFLIQYYNGEERAKGNILERFSAQQFPDLHSELNLSSLELGDSALYFCASSPQPDAYEQYFGPGTRLTVT.

This clonotype was counted ten times or more. The chain joins TRBV24-1 to TRBJ2-7, with TRBD1 matching over 9 bases. V gave up 3 bases and J gave up 6 bases; unmatched junction bases: 11. CDR3 length equals 16 residues. Germline assignment: CDR1 KGHDR and CDR2 SFDVKD. CDR3 region: CATSDPRGQGNSEQYF. The CDR3 region has the DNA TGTGCCACCAGTGATCCCCGCGGACAGGGGAACAGCGAGCAGTACTTC.

A note on this clonotype: One base away lies a much larger clone, so this may be a sequencing read error. The chain is built from TRBV2 and TRBJ1-2; D is undetermined. The V end lost 2 bases, the J end lost 0 bases, and 22 bases lay between the germline ends. This CDR3 comprises 19 residues. Germline V gene sequence: CDR1 SNHLY, CDR2 FYNNEI. The CDR3 region is CASSELRPGLRSSNYGYTF. CDR3 DNA: TGTGCCAGCAGTGAACTAAGACCTGGGCTCCGCTCCTCTAACTATGGCTACACCTTC.

The rearrangement joins TRBV4-1 to TRBJ2-5; perhaps TRBD2 as D (6 bases). The V gene lost 0 bases and the J gene lost 0 bases, with 11 bases spanning the gap. Germline assignment: CDR1 MGHRA and CDR2 YSYEKL. The CDR3 spans 16 residues. This CDR3 is CASSQEHSGNQETQYF. The CDR3, as DNA: TGCGCCAGCAGCCAAGAGCATAGCGGAAACCAAGAGACCCAGTACTTC.

In regard to this clonotype: A much larger clone sits a single nucleotide away, making a read error possible. The chain carries TRBV7-2 and TRBJ1-5; the D gene is possibly TRBD1 (6 bases). Germline V gene data show CDR1 as SGHTA and CDR2 as FQGNSA. The ends were cut back, 5 bases at V and 7 bases at J, with 9 bases in the middle. The CDR3 sequence is 12 residues long. The CDR3: CASSTGFQPQHF. The CDR3, as DNA: TGTGCCAGCAGCACAGGGTTCCAGCCCCAGCATTTT.

The chain links TRBV6-2 or TRBV6-3 to TRBJ2-3; 8 bases are a match to TRBD1. Germline trimming cut 2 bases from V and 1 base from J; bases unmatched to any gene: 2. Germline V gene lookup returns CDR1 MNHEY and CDR2 SVGEGT. This CDR3 comprises 15 residues. CDR3 DNA sequence: TGTGCCAGCAGTTACGAGACAGGGGGCACAGATACGCAGTATTTT. Its translation is CASSYETGGTDTQYF.